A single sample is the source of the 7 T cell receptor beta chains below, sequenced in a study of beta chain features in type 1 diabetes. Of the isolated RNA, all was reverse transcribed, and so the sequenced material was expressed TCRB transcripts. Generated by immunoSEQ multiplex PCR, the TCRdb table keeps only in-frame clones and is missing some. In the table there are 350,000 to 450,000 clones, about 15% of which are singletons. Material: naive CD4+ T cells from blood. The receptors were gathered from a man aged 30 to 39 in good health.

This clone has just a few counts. CDR3 loop: CASSLRFGQNTDTQYF. The CDR3 coding sequence is TGCGCCAGCAGCCTCCGGTTCGGACAGAACACAGATACGCAGTATTTT. V gene TRBV4-1 combines with J gene TRBJ2-3, with D tentatively TRBD1 (6 bases). V lost 4 bases, J lost 2 bases, and 16 bases lay in between. This CDR3 is built from 16 residues. The germline CDR1 and CDR2 sequences are MGHRA and YSYEKL.

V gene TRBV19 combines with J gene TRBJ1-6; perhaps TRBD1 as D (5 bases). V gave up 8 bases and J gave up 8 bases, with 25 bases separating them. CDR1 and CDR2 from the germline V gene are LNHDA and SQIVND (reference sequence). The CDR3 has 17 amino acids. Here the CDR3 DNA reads TGTGCCAGTCGACCCTATTGGGGCAGGGAGCAGGATTCACCCCTCCACTTT. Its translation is CASRPYWGREQDSPLHF.

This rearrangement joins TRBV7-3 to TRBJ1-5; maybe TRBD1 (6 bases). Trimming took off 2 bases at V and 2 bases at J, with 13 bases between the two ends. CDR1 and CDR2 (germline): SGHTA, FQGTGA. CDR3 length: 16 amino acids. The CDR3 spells CASSLGYRAGNQPQHF. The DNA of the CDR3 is TGTGCCAGCAGCTTAGGCTACAGGGCAGGCAATCAGCCCCAGCATTTT.

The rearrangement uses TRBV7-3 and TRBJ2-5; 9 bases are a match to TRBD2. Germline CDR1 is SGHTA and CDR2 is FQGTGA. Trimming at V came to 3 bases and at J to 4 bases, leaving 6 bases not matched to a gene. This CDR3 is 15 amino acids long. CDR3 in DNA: TGTGCCAGCAGCTTGTCCCTAGCGGGAATAGAGACCCAGTACTTC. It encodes CASSLSLAGIETQYF.

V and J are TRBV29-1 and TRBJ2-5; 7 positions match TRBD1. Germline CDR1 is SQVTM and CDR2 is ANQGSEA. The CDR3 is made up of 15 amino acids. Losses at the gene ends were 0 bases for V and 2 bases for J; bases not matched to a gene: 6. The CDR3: CSVEDSGTAQETQYF. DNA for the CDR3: TGCAGCGTTGAAGATTCGGGGACAGCACAAGAGACCCAGTACTTC.

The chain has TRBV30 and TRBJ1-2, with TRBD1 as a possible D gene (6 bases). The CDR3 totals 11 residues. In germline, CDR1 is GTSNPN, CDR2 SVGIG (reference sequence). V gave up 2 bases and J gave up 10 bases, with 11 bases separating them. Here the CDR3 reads CAWSPTGSYTF. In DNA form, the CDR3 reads TGTGCCTGGAGTCCCACAGGGTCCTACACCTTC. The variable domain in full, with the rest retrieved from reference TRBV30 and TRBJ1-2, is SQTIHQWPATLVQPVGSPLSLECTVEGTSNPNLYWYRQAAGRGLQLLFYSVGIGQISSEVPQNLSASRPQDRQFILSSKKLLLSDSGFYLCAWSPTGSYTFGSGTRLTVV.

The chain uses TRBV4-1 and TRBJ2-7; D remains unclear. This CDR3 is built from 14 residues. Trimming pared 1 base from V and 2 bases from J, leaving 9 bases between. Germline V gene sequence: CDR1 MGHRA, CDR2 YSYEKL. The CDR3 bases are TGCGCCAGCAGCCAAGTGCCCCGTACCTACGAGCAGTACTTC. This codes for CASSQVPRTYEQYF.